This TCR beta chain was retrieved from a study of beta chain features in type 1 diabetes. Study-level results: These data did not resolve whether HLA type affects TCRB rearrangement. Type 1 diabetes patients had VDJ junctions that carried fewer insertions and more deletions.

The sample holds a few counts of this clone. Its antigen remains unknown. What was sequenced were expressed TCRB transcripts, since all of the isolated RNA had been reverse transcribed. Read counts averaged roughly 3.7 million for samples of naive, central memory and regulatory T cells. This table comes from immunoSEQ multiplex PCR, and its TCRdb copy is limited to in-frame clones, with some not included. Among hundreds of thousands of clones listed, around 15% were seen once. The length of the CDR3 is 15 residues. V was cut by 0 bases and J by 0 bases, with 6 bases left in between. Germline CDR1 MNHNY, CDR2 SVGAGI (reference sequence).

This clonotype originated in a man between 18 and 29 years old in good health. The gene calls are TRBV6-6 and TRBJ1-5; D remains ambiguous. The specimen was naive CD4+ T cells from blood. The CDR3 spells CASSYSQFSNQPQHF. CDR3 DNA sequence: TGTGCCAGCAGTTACTCGCAGTTTAGCAATCAGCCCCAGCATTTT.